This T cell receptor (beta chain) was profiled in a study of cytomegalovirus exposure and HLA in healthy donors. Trimming at V came to 4 bases and at J to 4 bases, leaving 6 bases not matched to a gene. Per the germline V gene, CDR1 is MNHNY and CDR2 is SVGAGI (reference sequence). The CDR3 is 16 residues long. PCR amplification relied on 60 Vbeta primers (plus 13 Jbeta primers). Measured with immunoSEQ multiplex PCR; TCRdb has only the in-frame clones, and not every one. The sample consists of around 70,000 clones, roughly 81% of them appearing once. This clone has just one count. Sequencing input: PBMCs. The chain employs TRBV6-6 and TRBJ2-5, with TRBD2 identical over 13 bases. The TCR was taken from a human donor in good health. The CDR3 DNA reads as TGTGCCAGCAGTTCCGGACTAGCGGGAGTTGGAGAGACCCAGTACTTC. This gives the protein CASSSGLAGVGETQYF.